This is a list of T cell receptor beta chains from one sample in a study of cytomegalovirus exposure and HLA in healthy donors. Only in-frame clones appear in the TCRdb table, and some are missing; sequencing was by immunoSEQ multiplex PCR. Among about 200,000 clones listed, 70% to 80% were seen once. The sequenced sample was PBMCs. These receptors came from a man aged 35 to 55 in good health and CMV-seronegative. Each CDR3 is given with its conserved first and last residue. A D gene is named only where the DNA matches it firmly. The size of a clone is reported for some rows only, either as once, few or many, or as a class for expanded clones.

TRBV9,TRBD2,TRBJ2-1,-,TGTGCCAGCAGCCCAACGGGACTAGCGGGGCGAAATGAGCAGTTCTTC,CASSPTGLAGRNEQFF
TRBV14,TRBD1,TRBJ2-1,-,TGTGCCAGCAGCCAAGAGGTTTGGACAGGGAACAATGAGCAGTTCTTC,CASSQEVWTGNNEQFF
TRBV2,-,TRBJ1-1,-,TGTGCCAGCAGTGCCCCCTCGGGAATGAACACTGAAGCTTTCTTT,CASSAPSGMNTEAFF
TRBV5-6,TRBD1,TRBJ1-3,-,TGTGCCAGCAGCAGGGACAGGGGACGAAACACCATATATTTT,CASSRDRGRNTIYF
TRBV28,TRBD1,TRBJ1-1,once,TGTGCCAGCAGTTTAGGTCGGACAGGGCCACGGGTAACTGAAGCTTTCTTT,CASSLGRTGPRVTEAFF
TRBV5-6,-,TRBJ2-3,few,TGTGCCAGCAGCTTCGGTTCAGATACGCAGTATTTT,CASSFGSDTQYF
TRBV2,TRBD1,TRBJ1-2,few,TGTGCCAGCAGTGGGCCCGGGGACAGGGTCAGAGGCTACACCTTC,CASSGPGDRVRGYTF
TRBV28,-,TRBJ2-7,-,TGTGCCAGCAGTTTATATGGCCCCTACGAGCAGTACTTC,CASSLYGPYEQYF
TRBV30,TRBD2,TRBJ2-5,-,TGTGCCTGGAGTGTAGGGCTAGCGGGAGGACAAGAGACCCAGTACTTC,CAWSVGLAGGQETQYF
TRBV27,-,TRBJ2-1,-,TGTGCCACCCATTTTAGCTCCTACAATGAGCAGTTCTTC,CATHFSSYNEQFF
TRBV6-5,-,TRBJ1-1,-,TGTGCCAGCAGTCCCATCGGGTCGAACACTGAAGCTTTCTTT,CASSPIGSNTEAFF
TRBV29-1,TRBD2,TRBJ2-5,-,TGCAGCGTAGGTAGCGGGGGCGAGACCCAGTACTTC,CSVGSGGETQYF
TRBV4-2,-,TRBJ2-7,few,TGTGCCAGCAGCCAGTACAGAGGGACCTACGAGCAGTACTTC,CASSQYRGTYEQYF
TRBV7-9,-,TRBJ2-6,-,TGTGCCAGCAGCTCACAGGGCACCGGGGCCAACGTCCTGACTTTC,CASSSQGTGANVLTF
TRBV5-6,TRBD1,TRBJ1-1,-,TGTGCCAGCAGTACAGGGGAGCGCCAGGCTTTCTTT,CASSTGERQAFF
TRBV18,TRBD1,TRBJ2-7,-,TGTGCCAGCTCAGGCCCGGGACAGGTCACCGAGCAGTACTTC,CASSGPGQVTEQYF
TRBV6-1,-,TRBJ1-3,-,TGTGCCAGCAGTGAAGTGAGCTCTGGAAACACCATATATTTT,CASSEVSSGNTIYF
TRBV10-3,TRBD2,TRBJ2-3,-,TGTGCCATCAGACGGACGGGGGGGGTTAGCACAGATACGCAGTATTTT,CAIRRTGGVSTDTQYF
TRBV5-1,-,TRBJ1-2,-,TGCGCCAGCAGCTTGGGAAGCTTCGCCTCGTATGGCTACACCTTC,CASSLGSFASYGYTF
TRBV30,TRBD2,TRBJ2-1,-,TGTGCCTGGAGTGCACTAGCGGGATTGGATGAGCAGTTCTTC,CAWSALAGLDEQFF
TRBV28,TRBD2,TRBJ2-5,-,TGTGCCAGCAGCCCAAGATTCGGACTAGCGGGGTCGTACCAAGAGACCCAGTACTTC,CASSPRFGLAGSYQETQYF
TRBV18,-,TRBJ1-2,-,TGTGCCAGCTCACGGGACAAGAACTATGGCTACACCTTC,CASSRDKNYGYTF
TRBV19,TRBD1,TRBJ2-7,once,TGTGCCAGTACCCGCGGGACAGGGTCCTACGAGCAGTACTTC,CASTRGTGSYEQYF
TRBV7-2,-,TRBJ1-3,-,TGTGCCAGCAGCTCGGGAGCCTTACTAGCTGGAAACACCATATATTTT,CASSSGALLAGNTIYF
TRBV7-2,TRBD1,TRBJ2-1,once,TGTGCCAGCAGCGGATGGACAGGGGACAATGAGCAGTTCTTC,CASSGWTGDNEQFF
TRBV9,TRBD1,TRBJ1-6,-,TGTGCCAGCAGCGGGGAGGGACAGGATAATTCACCCCTCCACTTT,CASSGEGQDNSPLHF
TRBV6-6,TRBD2,TRBJ2-4,-,TGTGCCATCCGCGGGGGGGCGAAAAACATTCAGTACTTC,CAIRGGAKNIQYF
TRBV13,TRBD2,TRBJ2-7,-,TGTGCCAGCAGCTTAGGCCTAGCGGGGTCCTACGAGCAGTACTTC,CASSLGLAGSYEQYF
TRBV29-1,TRBD2,TRBJ2-1,-,TGCAGCGTTGAAGATCCCTCCCCTCTAAAGACTAGCGGGTCCTACAATGAGCAGTTCTTC,CSVEDPSPLKTSGSYNEQFF